A selection of T cell receptor beta chains follows, all from one sample in a study of siplizumab effects on memory and regulatory T cells. Clones were read by immunoSEQ multiplex PCR, and TCRdb kept only the in-frame ones, dropping some. Here the sample spans 80,000 to 95,000 clones, 95% being singletons. Material: CD8+ T cells sorted from blood. These receptors came from a human donor in good health. The CDR3 runs from the conserved cysteine through the conserved F or W. Fields, in order: clone size, D gene, V gene, CDR3 length, J gene, CDR3 DNA, CDR3 protein. A D gene is named only where the DNA matches it firmly. Rows give clone size only sometimes, using once, few, many, or a class for an expanded clone.

-	-	TRBV5-8	13	TRBJ2-7	TGTGCCAGCAGAGAGCGGACGGCCTACGAGCAGTACTTC	CASRERTAYEQYF
few	-	TRBV28	14	TRBJ1-3	TGTGCCAGCAGTAGACTCAGCTCTGGAAACACCATATATTTT	CASSRLSSGNTIYF
-	TRBD1	TRBV19	14	TRBJ2-7	TGTGCCAGTAGTACTTCGACAGGGGGCTACGAGCAGTACTTC	CASSTSTGGYEQYF
-	-	TRBV7-2	16	TRBJ1-2	TGTGCCAGCAGCTTAGTCCTTCGGGGGGCGATGGATGGCTACACCTTC	CASSLVLRGAMDGYTF
-	TRBD2	TRBV27	13	TRBJ2-1	TGTGCCAGCATGAGCGGGAGTTTCAATGAGCAGTTCTTC	CASMSGSFNEQFF
-	TRBD2	TRBV10-3	14	TRBJ2-7	TGTGCCATCAGTGCTAGCGGGAGGGCCTACGAGCAGTACTTC	CAISASGRAYEQYF
-	-	TRBV7-9	17	TRBJ2-1	TGTGCCAGCAGCTTAGAGGAAGTATTGGGGGCCTCTATAGGGCAGTTCTTC	CASSLEEVLGASIGQFF
once	-	TRBV12-5	14	TRBJ2-3	TGTGCTAGTGGTTTAGGTGGACTCACAGATACGCAGTATTTT	CASGLGGLTDTQYF
-	-	TRBV27	16	TRBJ2-7	TGTGCCAGCAGTTTATTTGCGGGACTGAACTCCTACGAGCAGTACTTC	CASSLFAGLNSYEQYF
-	-	TRBV11-3	12	TRBJ2-3	TGTGCCAGCAGCTTATGGGTGGATACGCAGTATTTT	CASSLWVDTQYF
-	-	TRBV11-2	12	TRBJ2-7	TGTGCCAGCAGCGTCGGGTCCTACGAGCAGTACTTC	CASSVGSYEQYF
-	-	TRBV6-5	15	TRBJ2-3	TGTGCCAGCAGTGCTCTCGGCCGCAACACAGATACGCAGTATTTT	CASSALGRNTDTQYF
-	-	TRBV29-1	11	TRBJ2-7	TGCAGCGTTGAGAGGGGAACCGAGCAGTACTTC	CSVERGTEQYF
-	-	TRBV6-6	15	TRBJ1-2	TGTGCCAGCAGTTCCTCGGGGACACCTAACTATGGCTACACCTTC	CASSSSGTPNYGYTF
-	TRBD2	TRBV29-1	14	TRBJ2-5	TGCAGCGTTGAATTAGCGGGAGTCGAGGAGACCCAGTACTTC	CSVELAGVEETQYF
once	TRBD1	TRBV7-3	14	TRBJ2-1	TGTGCCAGCAGCTCGGACAGGGCTGGAAGTGAGCAGTTCTTC	CASSSDRAGSEQFF
-	-	TRBV12-5	18	TRBJ2-3	TGTGCTAGTGGTTTGACCTTAACAGGGCACACTAGCACAGATACGCAGTATTTT	CASGLTLTGHTSTDTQYF
once	TRBD1	TRBV19	17	TRBJ1-4	TGTGCCAGTAGTACCCCGGACAGGGGAGGTACCAATGAAAAACTGTTTTTT	CASSTPDRGGTNEKLFF
few	-	TRBV5-3	13	TRBJ1-2	TGTGCCAGAGGCATCTTTTCGGACTATGGCTACACCTTC	CARGIFSDYGYTF
-	-	TRBV18	12	TRBJ2-1	TGTGCCAGCTCACCAGAGGGTCATGAGCAGTTCTTC	CASSPEGHEQFF
-	-	TRBV29-1	10	TRBJ2-7	TGCAGCGTTGGACTCGACGAGCAGTACTTC	CSVGLDEQYF
-	TRBD1	TRBV6-6	15	TRBJ1-1	TGTGCCAGCAGTTACTCGAAGGGGGCGAACACTGAAGCTTTCTTT	CASSYSKGANTEAFF
-	TRBD1	TRBV6-1	18	TRBJ2-2	TGTGCCAGCAGTGACTACGTTATCAGACAGGGTTTCACCGGGGAGCTGTTTTTT	CASSDYVIRQGFTGELFF
-	-	TRBV7-7	13	TRBJ2-1	TGTGCTAGCAGCTCAACTCAAGGAGGGGAGCAGTTCTTC	CASSSTQGGEQFF
-	-	TRBV7-8	13	TRBJ1-2	TGTGCCAGCAGCAATCCAGGGGATTATGGCTACACCTTC	CASSNPGDYGYTF
few	TRBD1	TRBV30	16	TRBJ1-1	TGTGCCTGGGCGGGACAGGGGACCTTTACGGACACTGAAGCTTTCTTT	CAWAGQGTFTDTEAFF
-	TRBD1	TRBV19	12	TRBJ2-2	TGTGCCACTGGACAGGGGGCCGGGGAGCTGTTTTTT	CATGQGAGELFF
once	TRBD1	TRBV19	15	TRBJ1-5	TGTGCCAGTAGTATAGCGGACAGGGGTAATCAGCCCCAGCATTTT	CASSIADRGNQPQHF
-	-	TRBV6-5	15	TRBJ2-3	TGTGCCAGCAGTTACTCGATTGGAGGCACAGATACGCAGTATTTT	CASSYSIGGTDTQYF
-	-	TRBV30	14	TRBJ2-7	TGTGCCTGGAGTGTAAGGGCCAGCACCTACGAGCAGTACTTC	CAWSVRASTYEQYF
-	-	TRBV11-2	16	TRBJ2-7	TGTGCCAGCAGCCCCCTTTGGTTCGACGAAACCTACGAGCAGTACTTC	CASSPLWFDETYEQYF
-	-	TRBV27	16	TRBJ2-6	TGTGCCAGCAGTTTAGGTAGGGCATCTGGGGCCAACGTCCTGACTTTC	CASSLGRASGANVLTF
-	-	TRBV6-1	14	TRBJ2-1	TGTGCCAGCAGTGAAGCGGTAAGGGTCAATGAGCAGTTCTTC	CASSEAVRVNEQFF
-	-	TRBV6-5	14	TRBJ2-2	TGTGCCAGCGCACTACCCGCACGGGTCGGGGAGCTGTTTTTT	CASALPARVGELFF
-	-	TRBV7-9	14	TRBJ1-1	TGTGCCAGCAGCCTCAGGGGCCTGAACACTGAAGCTTTCTTT	CASSLRGLNTEAFF
-	TRBD2	TRBV11-2	16	TRBJ2-3	TGTGCCAGCAGCTTTGGAGGGGAGGGCCGTGGAGATACGCAGTATTTT	CASSFGGEGRGDTQYF
-	-	TRBV19	15	TRBJ2-3	TGTGCCAGTAGTATTGGGTACGGCCGCCTGGGGGGGCAGTATTTT	CASSIGYGRLGGQYF
-	-	TRBV6-6	12	TRBJ2-7	TGTGCCAGCAGTTACTCCCTGGAGGGCCAGTACTTC	CASSYSLEGQYF
once	TRBD2	TRBV27	16	TRBJ2-3	TGTGCCAGCAGTTCAATAGCGGGAGCAGCCCCAGATACGCAGTATTTT	CASSSIAGAAPDTQYF
-	-	TRBV27	13	TRBJ1-2	TGTGCCAGCAGTTCCCAGGGTTCCTATGGCTACACCTTC	CASSSQGSYGYTF
-	TRBD1	TRBV7-8	18	TRBJ2-7	TGTGCCAGCAGCTTAGTGTATGGGACAGGGGGCTTGAACTACGAGCAGTACTTC	CASSLVYGTGGLNYEQYF
-	-	TRBV7-9	11	TRBJ1-2	TGTGCCAGCAGCTCAATGGACTCCTACACCTTC	CASSSMDSYTF
-	-	TRBV29-1	11	TRBJ1-1	TGCAGCTATGGACAGAACACTGAAGCTTTCTTT	CSYGQNTEAFF
-	-	TRBV27	11	TRBJ2-2	TGTGCCACATACAAATCCGGGGAGCTGTTTTTT	CATYKSGELFF
once	-	TRBV10-3	16	TRBJ2-1	TGTGCCATCAGTGACTCTGTAGCGCCTCCCTACAATGAGCAGTTCTTC	CAISDSVAPPYNEQFF
-	-	TRBV13	15	TRBJ2-3	TGTGCCAGCAGCTCAACCCTTTATAGCACAGATACGCAGTATTTT	CASSSTLYSTDTQYF
-	-	TRBV29-1	16	TRBJ1-4	TGCAGCGTTGAAGATCGGTGGACTTCAACTAATGAAAAACTGTTTTTT	CSVEDRWTSTNEKLFF
-	TRBD2	TRBV6-5	16	TRBJ2-7	TGTGCCAGCAGTTACTCGAAATTAGCGGGAGCTTACGAGCAGTACTTC	CASSYSKLAGAYEQYF
once	TRBD2	TRBV27	12	TRBJ2-7	TGTGCCAGCAGTTATCCGGGAGGGGAGCAGTACTTC	CASSYPGGEQYF
-	-	TRBV25-1	16	TRBJ2-7	TGTGCCAGCAGTGGGGTCTCGTGGTCCAACCGGTACGAGCAGTACTTC	CASSGVSWSNRYEQYF
-	TRBD2	TRBV5-6	15	TRBJ2-7	TGTGCCAGCAGGGAGGTGGGGACTAGCGGATACGAGCAGTACTTC	CASREVGTSGYEQYF
once	-	TRBV27	12	TRBJ2-7	TGTGCCAGCAGTTCCTATTCGAACGAGCAGTACTTC	CASSSYSNEQYF
-	-	TRBV4-1	15	TRBJ1-2	TGCGCCAGCAGCCAAGTTCTTGGCAGGGCCTATGGCTACACCTTC	CASSQVLGRAYGYTF
once	TRBD1	TRBV5-6	15	TRBJ2-7	TGTGCCAGCAGCTTAGGGACAGGCCTCTCCTACGAGCAGTACTTC	CASSLGTGLSYEQYF
-	-	TRBV9	12	TRBJ2-3	TGTGCCAGCAGCTCCGTAGGAGATACGCAGTATTTT	CASSSVGDTQYF
-	TRBD2	TRBV13	15	TRBJ2-5	TGTGCCAGCAGCTCAGGACTAGCGGCGGGGGAGACCCAGTACTTC	CASSSGLAAGETQYF
-	-	TRBV11-1	15	TRBJ1-1	TGTGCCAGCAGCGGTTGGGACACGAAGAACACTGAAGCTTTCTTT	CASSGWDTKNTEAFF
-	TRBD2	TRBV7-9	16	TRBJ2-1	TGTGCCAGCAGCTCCAGCCTAGCGGGAGGGGGCAATGAGCAGTTCTTC	CASSSSLAGGGNEQFF